The T cell receptor (beta chain) under discussion was sequenced for a study of blood T cell repertoires in COVID-19. In the study overall: Sample material is recorded as cDNA or gDNA derived from T cells, B-cell-depleted T cells, or PBMCs.

Germline V lookup: CDR1 SNHLY, CDR2 FYNNEI. The CDR3 consists of 14 residues. V gave up 5 bases and J gave up 6 bases, with 16 bases separating them. Method: immunoSEQ multiplex PCR; TCRdb's copy keeps in-frame clones and lacks some. The sample contains 95,000 to 150,000 clones, 79% of which appear only once. Sequenced: peripheral blood. This chain uses TRBV2 with TRBJ1-1; D may be TRBD1 (6 bases). This clonotype originated in an elderly woman with acute or convalescent COVID-19. CDR3 loop: CASSRLQGGSEAFF. The DNA for the CDR3 is TGTGCCAGCAGTCGCTTACAGGGTGGGTCTGAAGCTTTCTTT.